This T cell receptor beta chain was sequenced in a study of human T cells and chemical hapten exposure. Overall study findings and caveats: Among expanded TCRs, significantly more large CDR3 similarity clusters formed than among controls. Patch test score rose with PT1 expanded TCRs, significant at 8, 16, 32, not 4.

Time point of the sample: pre-sensitization, week 0. Described treatment: therapeutic diphenylcyclopropenone sensitization with weekly scalp DPC. CDR3 length equals 14 residues. CDR1 and CDR2 (germline): SGHTA, FQGNSA. V shed 5 bases and J shed 7 bases, with 15 bases lying between them. This clonotype was counted at least ten times. The antigen is not known. The library put unique molecular identifiers onto individual cDNA molecules. TCRdb reprocessed the RACE reads via MiXCR and lists one record per CDR3 protein. The sample lists about 60,000 distinct CDR3 sequences, 11% occurring once. The gene calls are TRBV7-2 and TRBJ2-1, with D perhaps given as TRBD1 or TRBD2 (5 bases each). The TCR originated in a middle-aged woman with alopecia areata. Some clones in this sample may be carry-over from other donors' samples. The sample here was whole blood, taken in connection with sensitization to the hapten diphenylcyclopropenone (DPC). CDR3 sequence reads: CASSIPGPGNEQFF. DNA of the CDR3: TGTGCCAGCAGCATACCGGGGCCCGGGAATGAGCAGTTCTTC.